What follows is one T cell receptor beta chain and its context. The antigen is undetermined. The data were taken from a study of beta chain features in type 1 diabetes. Study outcomes and limitations: For patients, the naive, central memory and Treg TCRB repertoires appeared more alike than for healthy donors. Shorter TCRB CDR3s, moderately but significantly so, marked every one of the four CD4+ subsets in Type 1 diabetes patients. Researchers cautioned that cDNA sequencing could over-represent cells with high TCR expression.

Cell sorting via CD45RO/CCR7/CD25/CD127/CD95/CD27 was performed to obtain CD4+ naive, central memory, regulatory and stem cell-like memory cells. Since all of the isolated RNA was reverse transcribed, expressed TCRB transcripts were what got sequenced. Sequencing used immunoSEQ multiplex PCR; TCRdb keeps in-frame clones, though not all of them. Of around 690,000 clones listed, around 12% are singletons. Sample: naive CD4+ T cells from blood. The TCR was taken from a man aged 25 to 40 with type 1 diabetes.

CDR3 nucleotides: TGTGCCAGCAGTGCCAATGGTGTCGCTAATGAAAAACTGTTTTTT. It is translated as CASSANGVANEKLFF. The V and J genes are TRBV2 and TRBJ1-4; D is undetermined. The CDR3 has 15 amino acids. The V end lost 4 bases, the J end lost 3 bases, and 12 bases lay between the germline ends. The V gene's germline CDR1 is SNHLY and CDR2 FYNNEI.